This T cell receptor beta chain was identified in a study of shared clonotypes between healthy human individuals. Only in-frame clones appear in the TCRdb table, and some are missing; sequencing was by immunoSEQ multiplex PCR. Seen here are more than 1,200,000 clones, approximately 98.5% observed once, and the top ten hold under 0.45%. CDR1 SGDLS and CDR2 YYNGEE come from the germline V gene. Trimming cost V 2 bases and J 5 bases; bases outside gene matches: 17. The CDR3 runs to 18 residues. As for this clone: Its target is unknown.

Study observations and caveats: Across subsets, estimated richness was generally greater for naive than for memory populations. Shared across a few donors were around 5% of the naive CD4 clonotypes.

The chain combines TRBV9 with TRBJ1-2; 8 bases are shared with TRBD1. The sequence derives from a man aged 25-45 years in good health. The specimen sequenced was naive CD4+ T cells sorted from blood. Subset noted: CD45RA+ positively selected. The CDR3 sequence: CASSVRLSGRGLDYGYTF. The CDR3 DNA sequence: TGTGCCAGCAGCGTTCGTCTATCAGGCAGGGGGCTTGATTATGGCTACACCTTC.